A single sample is the source of the 31 T cell receptor beta chains below, sequenced in a study of T-cell reconstitution after alpha-beta-depleted transplantation in children. Preparation of the TCRbeta library was carried out with unique molecular identifiers. MiXCR, applied by TCRdb to the PCR reads, yields one record per CDR3 protein. The table lists about 110,000 distinct CDR3 sequences, 5% to 7% of them singletons. Sequenced here: PBMCs, mostly from graft donor cells, sampled 360 days after TCRalphabeta/CD19-depleted stem cell transplant. These receptors all come from a male patient between 2 and 10 years old who had a stem cell transplant for acute lymphoblastic leukemia, so the T cells may come from the graft donor.

The chain employs TRBV6-2 or TRBV6-3 and TRBJ1-1; D remains unclear. The CDR3 has 12 amino acids. The germline V gene encodes CDR1 MNHEY and CDR2 SVGEGT. Trimming cost V 6 bases and J 3 bases, with 8 bases left between them. CDR3 nucleotide sequence: TGTGCCAGCAGCCGACACCACACTGAAGCTTTCTTT. It codes for CASSRHHTEAFF.

The V call is TRBV13, the J call TRBJ2-5; 11 bases line up with TRBD2. This CDR3 is 15 amino acids long. After removal of 5 bases from V and 5 bases from J, the junction contained 7 bases not matched to a gene. Germline CDR1 reads PRHDT; CDR2 reads FYEKMQ (reference sequence). CDR3 in amino acids: CASSPETSGEETQYF. CDR3 coding DNA: TGTGCCAGCAGCCCCGAGACTAGCGGGGAGGAGACCCAGTACTTC.

With respect to this clonotype: It may be a read error: a sequence one base away is much more abundant. The rearrangement links TRBV28 to TRBJ2-1; the D is unclear. The CDR3 spans 13 residues. Trimming took 0 bases from V and 10 from J, leaving 10 bases between them. The germline V gene encodes CDR1 MDHEN and CDR2 SYDVKM. Written as DNA, the CDR3 is TGTGCCAGCAGTTTATGGTGGGCCAAAGAGCAGTTCTTC. Protein: CASSLWWAKEQFF.

Only a few counts were recorded for this clonotype. The chain links TRBV24-1 to TRBJ2-1; unclear D gene. The germline gives CDR1 KGHDR, CDR2 SFDVKD. V gave up 6 bases and J gave up 6 bases, with 8 bases separating them. This CDR3 has 12 residues. The CDR3 sequence: CATSPNGNEQFF. The CDR3 nucleotides are TGTGCCACCAGTCCAAACGGCAATGAGCAGTTCTTC.

This clonotype occurred many times. V is TRBV5-1 and J is TRBJ1-2; D gene ambiguous. Trimming took off 2 bases at V and 4 bases at J, with 15 bases between the two ends. Per germline, CDR1 SGHRS and CDR2 YFSETQ. The length of the CDR3 is 15 residues. The DNA of the CDR3 is TGCGCCAGCAGCTTCTCAGCTTGGTCAGGCTATGGCTACACCTTC. Translated: CASSFSAWSGYGYTF.

A word on this clonotype: With a much larger clone just one base away, this may be a read error. J is TRBJ1-1 and V is TRBV6-5; D is ambiguous. Germline CDR1 reads MNHEY; CDR2 reads SVGAGI. CDR3 length equals 14 residues. V lost 2 bases to trimming and J lost 7 bases, with 14 bases between them. The DNA for the CDR3 is TGTGCCAGCAGTTACGCGGGGAGCGCCAATGAAGCTTTCTTT. It encodes CASSYAGSANEAFF.

This clonotype was picked up many times. The V call is TRBV6-2 or TRBV6-3, the J call TRBJ2-7; the match to TRBD1 covers 7 bases. Trimming at V came to 6 bases and at J to 5 bases, leaving 10 bases not matched to a gene. Germline V CDR1 and CDR2: MNHEY, SVGEGT. The CDR3 contains 14 residues. CDR3 residues: CASSSTGVRDEQYF. The CDR3 coding sequence is TGTGCCAGCAGCTCCACAGGGGTTAGGGACGAGCAGTACTTC.

This clonotype was detected ten times or more. The CDR3 nucleotides are TGTGCCAGCAGTGTCCTAGCGAATTCCGGGGAGCTGTTTTTT. This codes for CASSVLANSGELFF. The chain has TRBV6-1 and TRBJ2-2, with a weak D call TRBD2 (6 bases). V lost 4 bases and J 6 bases, leaving 12 bases between the germline ends. The CDR3 runs to 14 residues. Germline CDR1 reads MNHNS; CDR2 reads SASEGT.

The gene calls are TRBV29-1 and TRBJ2-1; the match to TRBD2 covers 14 bases. Germline values: CDR1 SQVTM, CDR2 ANQGSEA. CDR3 length: 14 amino acids. J gave up 8 bases and V 4 bases, and 4 bases lay outside the gene matches. As DNA, the CDR3 is TGCAGCGTTGGAGGGACTAGCGGGAGCGATGAGCAGTTCTTC. The encoded protein is CSVGGTSGSDEQFF.

This clonotype was seen many times. V is TRBV9 and J is TRBJ2-1; D may be TRBD2 (5 bases). This CDR3 has 14 amino acids. V dropped 0 bases and J dropped 8 bases, with 12 bases sitting between them. CDR1 and CDR2 (germline): SGDLS, YYNGEE. CDR3 DNA sequence: TGTGCCAGCAGCGTAGGTGCTAGCATGGATGAGCAGTTCTTC. This encodes CASSVGASMDEQFF.

This clonotype was seen at least ten times. CDR3 loop: CASSSGGSNQPQHF. CDR3 DNA: TGTGCCAGCAGTTCGGGGGGAAGCAATCAGCCCCAGCATTTT. The chain recombines TRBV9 with TRBJ1-5; possibly TRBD1 for D (5 bases). V gave up 5 bases and J gave up 1 base, with 10 bases separating them. Germline lookup yields CDR1 SGDLS and CDR2 YYNGEE. There are 14 residues in the CDR3.

This clonotype was seen at least ten times. The chain carries TRBV29-1 and TRBJ2-2, with D hard to call. The CDR3 spans 13 residues. Germline V CDR1 and CDR2: SQVTM, ANQGSEA. V was trimmed by 2 bases and J by 2 bases, leaving 6 bases between them. The CDR3 DNA follows: TGCAGCGTTGAACCCGTCAACACCGGGGAGCTGTTTTTT. Protein sequence: CSVEPVNTGELFF.

Many counts were recorded for this clonotype. The V and J genes are TRBV29-1 and TRBJ2-7; D might be TRBD1 (7 bases). Trimming removed 2 bases at V and 3 bases at J, with 11 bases between. The CDR3 runs to 13 residues. CDR1 is SQVTM and CDR2 is ANQGSEA in the germline V gene. The CDR3 DNA is TGCAGCGTTGAAACAGGGGACTTCTACGAGCAGTACTTC. This codes for CSVETGDFYEQYF.

The rearrangement links TRBV27 to TRBJ1-1, with a weak D call TRBD1 (5 bases). Looked up from germline, CDR1 is MNHEY and CDR2 is SMNVEV (reference sequence). The CDR3 loop spans 13 amino acids. Trimming took 6 bases from V and 1 from J, leaving 9 bases between them. DNA for the CDR3: TGTGCCAGCAGACCCGGGACGAACACTGAAGCTTTCTTT. It codes for CASRPGTNTEAFF.

Details on this clonotype: This may stem from a read error, because a much larger clone lies one nucleotide away. CDR3 DNA sequence: TGTGCCAGCATCAAGACTAGCCACCCAGACAATGAGAAGTTCTTC. Translating it yields CASIKTSHPDNEKFF. The chain combines TRBV2 with TRBJ2-1, with 7 bases aligning to TRBD2. The CDR3 length is 15 residues. In germline, CDR1 is SNHLY, CDR2 FYNNEI.

This clonotype has only a few counts. One end of the junction does not line up with germline, which may come from a read error. The gene calls are TRBV24-1 and TRBJ2-5, with 9 nucleotides matching TRBD1. Germline CDR1 and CDR2: KGHDR and SFDVKD. This CDR3 spans 12 amino acids. This chain's CDR3 is CATSEPGTGLSF. The CDR3 DNA sequence: TGTGCCACCAGTGAGCCTGGGACAGGGTTGTCCTTC.

This clonotype was seen ten or more times. The J gene is TRBJ2-3, the V gene TRBV20-1; no clear D gene. Trimming left V 5 bases short and J 2 bases short, with 14 bases between. The CDR3 spans 14 residues. The germline CDR1 and CDR2 sequences are DFQATT and SNEGSKA (reference sequence). CDR3 bases: TGCAGTGCTTCCCTAGGGCTGAACACAGATACGCAGTATTTT. This translates into CSASLGLNTDTQYF.

This clonotype was counted at least ten times. The chain has TRBV12-3 or TRBV12-4 and TRBJ2-4; TRBD2 matches 7 bases. The CDR3 is 11 residues long. V dropped 6 bases and J dropped 8; count of bases not matched to a gene: 1. CDR3 sequence reads: CASSGLDIQYF. The CDR3 nucleotides read TGTGCCAGCAGCGGACTAGACATTCAGTACTTC.

Ten or more counts support this clonotype. V is TRBV4-1 and J is TRBJ1-5, with D hard to call. V was cut by 1 base and J by 5 bases, with 9 bases left in between. This CDR3 has 14 amino acids. Germline loops: CDR1 MGHRA, CDR2 YSYEKL. The CDR3 coding sequence is TGCGCCAGCAGCCAAGGATTCAGTCATCAGCCCCAGCATTTT. It specifies CASSQGFSHQPQHF.

Many counts were recorded for this clonotype. V gene TRBV28 combines with J gene TRBJ1-4; the D gene is possibly TRBD1 (6 bases). In germline, CDR1 is MDHEN, CDR2 SYDVKM. V shed 6 bases and J shed 6 bases, with 17 bases lying between them. The CDR3 covers 15 residues. CDR3 in amino acids: CASSPLWGRDEKLFF. CDR3 in DNA: TGTGCCAGCAGCCCCTTATGGGGGCGGGATGAAAAACTGTTTTTT.

In this sample, this clonotype turned up a few times. The chain's CDR3 is CASSLTGGASNQPQHF. CDR3 coding DNA: TGTGCCAGCAGCTTGACAGGGGGCGCGAGCAATCAGCCCCAGCATTTT. J is TRBJ1-5 and V is TRBV5-4, with TRBD1 matching 9 bases. Germline V gene sequence: CDR1 SGHNT, CDR2 YYREEE (reference sequence). V lost 1 base and J lost 1; bases outside the gene matches: 3. The CDR3 is made up of 16 amino acids. The complete variable domain, with remaining parts taken from reference TRBV5-4 and TRBJ1-5, reads ETGVTQSPTHLIKTRGQQVTLRCSSQSGHNTVSWYQQALGQGPQFIFQYYREEENGRGNFPPRFSGLQFPNYSSELNVNALELDDSALYLCASSLTGGASNQPQHFGDGTRLSIL.

This clonotype occurred many times. The chain combines TRBV2 with TRBJ2-1; D is perhaps TRBD2 (6 bases). This CDR3 has 15 amino acids. Germline CDR1 reads SNHLY; CDR2 reads FYNNEI. Trimming left V 3 bases short and J 0 bases short, with 9 bases between. The CDR3 here is CASSERGGSYNEQFF. DNA for the CDR3: TGTGCCAGCAGTGAGAGGGGAGGCTCCTACAATGAGCAGTTCTTC.

The J gene is TRBJ2-6, the V gene TRBV12-3 or TRBV12-4; D call uncertain. The CDR3 length is 13 residues. V was clipped by 4 bases and J by 11 bases, with 12 bases between them. This CDR3 is CASSWSRVHVLTF. The CDR3 nucleotides read TGTGCCAGCAGTTGGTCTCGGGTCCACGTCCTGACTTTC.

V is TRBV18 and J is TRBJ2-1; no clear D gene. V lost 3 bases, J lost 8 bases, and 8 bases lay in between. Germline V gene data show CDR1 as KGHSH and CDR2 as LQKENI. The CDR3 contains 12 residues. The CDR3 reads CASSPSFDEQFF. CDR3 DNA: TGTGCCAGCTCACCTTCTTTTGATGAGCAGTTCTTC. The full variable domain, in which reference TRBV18 and TRBJ2-1 provide the parts outside the CDR3, is NAGVMQNPRHLVRRRGQEARLRCSPMKGHSHVYWYRQLPEEGLKFMVYLQKENIIDESGMPKERFSAEFPKEGPSILRIQQVVRGDSAAYFCASSPSFDEQFFGPGTRLTVL.

In this sample, this clonotype turned up many times. The V and J genes are TRBV20-1 and TRBJ1-2; D uncertain. The CDR3 runs to 12 residues. V was trimmed by 2 bases and J by 8 bases, leaving 12 bases between them. CDR1 and CDR2 (germline): DFQATT, SNEGSKA (reference sequence). The CDR3 nucleotides read TGCAGTGCTAGACCTTTTGGAGGGGGCTACACCTTC. It codes for CSARPFGGGYTF.

Points on this clonotype: At one end, the junction sequence differs from germline, possibly due to a read error. The chain carries TRBV6-5 and TRBJ2-6, with 8 nucleotides matching TRBD1. CDR1 and CDR2 (germline): MNHEY, SVGAGI. The CDR3 is made up of 15 amino acids. The chain's CDR3 is CAISYRTGGANVLTF. Here the CDR3 DNA reads TGTGCCATCAGTTATCGGACAGGGGGGGCCAACGTCCTGACTTTC.

The table lists this clonotype with a few counts. The CDR3 DNA sequence: TGCAGCGTTTGGACTAGCACTAACCCTCGGGAGTTCTTC. Translating it yields CSVWTSTNPREFF. V usage is TRBV29-1 and J usage is TRBJ2-1; TRBD2 aligns across 8 bases. CDR3 length equals 13 residues. Germline lookup yields CDR1 SQVTM and CDR2 ANQGSEA. V dropped 5 bases and J dropped 14; count of bases not matched to a gene: 14.

The chain uses TRBV6-2 or TRBV6-3 and TRBJ2-5, with D perhaps given as TRBD1 or TRBD2 (6 bases each). This CDR3 comprises 17 residues. Trimming stripped 0 bases from V and 0 bases from J, with 14 bases between. The germline V gene encodes CDR1 MNHEY and CDR2 SVGEGT. The DNA of the CDR3 is TGTGCCAGCAGTTACTCCCCACGGGGGCCGCACCAAGAGACCCAGTACTTC. Its translation is CASSYSPRGPHQETQYF.

This clonotype has ten or more counts. V is TRBV29-1 and J is TRBJ1-1; D uncertain. Per the germline V gene, CDR1 is SQVTM and CDR2 is ANQGSEA. This CDR3 spans 13 amino acids. The ends were cut back, 7 bases at V and 1 base at J, with 13 bases in the middle. The DNA of the CDR3 is TGCAGCGCCGAGGGCCCGACGAACACTGAAGCTTTCTTT. This sequence encodes CSAEGPTNTEAFF.

On this clonotype: With a much larger clone just one base away, this may be a read error. The chain is built from TRBV9 and TRBJ1-2; 7 positions agree with TRBD1. This CDR3 has 12 amino acids. Germline-derived CDR1 and CDR2 are SGDLS and YYNGEE. V dropped 9 bases and J dropped 5; count of bases not matched to a gene: 7. The CDR3 region has the DNA TGTGCCATCTTTACAGGGGAATATGGCTACACCTTC. Translated, it gives CAIFTGEYGYTF.

This clonotype was picked up a small number of times. The chain carries TRBV25-1 and TRBJ1-3, with no clear D. The CDR3 totals 13 residues. Germline CDR1 and CDR2: MGHDK and SYGVNS. V was clipped by 3 bases and J by 0 bases, with 3 bases between them. The CDR3: CASSELSGNTIYF. For the CDR3, the DNA is TGTGCCAGCAGTGAGCTCTCTGGAAACACCATATATTTT.